The 24 T cell receptor beta chains below were found in one sample sequenced in a study of blood T cells in healthy people across ages. The use of a sample-barcoded 5' primer and a J-beta primer mix characterized a second PCR of 7 to 11 cycles. MiXCR was run by TCRdb on the 5' RACE reads, yielding one entry per CDR3 protein. The sample records 1.5 million to 2 million distinct CDR3 sequences, 28% being singletons. The sample was blood. The origin of the receptors is a woman younger than 45 in good health.

This clonotype appeared a few times. V usage is TRBV7-2 and J usage is TRBJ1-2; possibly TRBD1 for D (6 bases). This CDR3 is built from 14 residues. Germline CDR1 reads SGHTA; CDR2 reads FQGNSA. V was trimmed by 6 bases and J by 12 bases, leaving 23 bases between them. CDR3: CASSSGGAVLVHTF. CDR3 sequence (DNA): TGTGCCAGCAGTTCCGGGGGGGCGGTCCTCGTACACACCTTC.

To note about this clonotype: An end of the junction differs from the germline gene, which may be a read error. This chain connects TRBV11-2 to TRBJ2-6, with D perhaps matching TRBD1 or TRBD2 (6 bases each). Germline assignment: CDR1 SGHAT and CDR2 FQNNGV. The CDR3 extends over 16 amino acids. The chain's CDR3 is CASSTPQGSGANVLTF. CDR3 bases: TGTGCCAGCAGCACACCCCAGGGATCGGGGGCCAACGTACTGACTTTC.

V is TRBV11-2 and J is TRBJ1-1; 9 positions agree with TRBD1. Unmatched junction bases numbered 8, after V lost 1 base and J lost 5 bases. CDR1 and CDR2 (germline): SGHAT, FQNNGV. This CDR3 has 16 amino acids. CDR3 coding DNA: TGTGCCAGCAGCTTAGGTGTGGGACAGGGTTATACTGAAGCTTTCTTT. This gives the protein CASSLGVGQGYTEAFF.

In its sample, this clonotype was seen once. The rearrangement joins TRBV6-5 to TRBJ2-2; tentative D call: TRBD1 (6 bases). The germline V gene has CDR1 MNHEY and CDR2 SVGAGI. This CDR3 region has 15 residues. Trimming stripped 4 bases from V and 6 bases from J, with 15 bases between. The CDR3: CASSSRYRVAGELFF. As DNA, the CDR3 is TGTGCCAGCAGTTCGAGATACAGGGTTGCCGGGGAGCTGTTTTTT.

Turning to this clonotype: This may come from a read error, since a much larger clone is one base off. The gene calls are TRBV10-2 and TRBJ2-4; 8 bases are a match to TRBD2. The DNA end lines up better with TRBJ2-7; the J call may be wrong. Germline loops: CDR1 WSHSY, CDR2 SAAADI. This CDR3 contains 16 residues. The CDR3 loop reads CASSGGRAGDLFEQYF. CDR3 nucleotides: TGCGCCAGCAGTGGGGGACGAGCGGGAGACTTGTTCGAGCAGTACTTC.

This clonotype was detected only once. A much larger clone is a single base away; this may be a read error. The chain is built from TRBV4-1 and TRBJ1-4, with D maybe TRBD1 (6 bases). The CDR3 is 14 amino acids. The germline gives CDR1 MGHRA, CDR2 YSYEKL. The germline V and J ends were trimmed by 5 bases and 6 bases, with 13 bases remaining between them. The CDR3: CASSKGEGDEKLFF. In nucleotides, the CDR3 is TGCGCCAGCAGCAAGGGGGAGGGTGATGAAAAACTGTTTTTT.

This sequence joins TRBV2 and TRBJ2-3, with D tentatively TRBD1 or TRBD2 (5 bases each). Trimming stripped 8 bases from V and 2 bases from J, with 11 bases between. The germline V gene has CDR1 SNHLY and CDR2 FYNNEI. The CDR3 spans 13 residues. CDR3 in amino acids: CASLGAPTDTQYF. CDR3 in DNA: TGTGCCAGCCTCGGGGCTCCCACAGATACGCAGTATTTT.

There are many counts of this clonotype. The chain carries TRBV12-3 or TRBV12-4 and TRBJ2-4; D might be TRBD1 or TRBD2, each matching 5 bases. Trimming pared 4 bases from V and 4 bases from J, leaving 11 bases between. The CDR3 is 14 residues long. The CDR3 region has the DNA TGTGCCAGCAGTTCCGGGACGGCTAAAAACATTCAGTACTTC. Its protein is CASSSGTAKNIQYF.

The genes are TRBV7-2 and TRBJ1-3; 8 nucleotides align to TRBD1. The V segment lost 2 bases and the J segment 4 bases; nucleotides outside the gene matches: 7. Germline V lookup: CDR1 SGHTA, CDR2 FQGNSA. This CDR3 region has 16 residues. Written as DNA, the CDR3 is TGTGCCAGCAGCTTAAACAGGGGGTCGACAGGAAACACCATATATTTT. The encoded protein is CASSLNRGSTGNTIYF.

This clonotype has more than one count but fewer than ten. This sequence joins TRBV5-1 and TRBJ2-5; D is perhaps TRBD1 (5 bases). V was trimmed by 1 base and J by 1 base, leaving 11 bases between them. Germline CDR1 reads SGHRS; CDR2 reads YFSETQ. CDR3 length equals 15 residues. In DNA form, the CDR3 reads TGCGCCAGCAGCTTGAGAACAGGACCCCAAGAGACCCAGTACTTC. It specifies CASSLRTGPQETQYF.

A few counts support this clonotype. The J gene is TRBJ2-5, the V gene TRBV3-1; 10 nucleotides match TRBD2. V dropped 0 bases and J dropped 2; count of bases not matched to a gene: 12. Germline CDR1 reads LGHDT; CDR2 reads YNNKEL (reference sequence). The CDR3 spans 19 residues. CDR3: CASSQDRASGGPTQETQYF. In DNA form, the CDR3 reads TGTGCCAGCAGCCAAGATAGAGCTAGCGGGGGACCAACTCAAGAGACCCAGTACTTC.

This clonotype came up once. This chain links TRBV2 with TRBJ2-4, with D perhaps TRBD2 (6 bases). The end of the DNA fits TRBJ2-7 better, so the J call may be wrong. The CDR3 length is 13 residues. CDR1 and CDR2 (germline): SNHLY, FYNNEI. CDR3 sequence: CASSERLGGEQYF. The CDR3 DNA sequence: TGTGCCAGCAGTGAACGACTGGGGGGCGAGCAGTACTTC.

This clonotype was detected many times. The chain links TRBV6-6 to TRBJ1-2; possibly TRBD1 for D (5 bases). The CDR3 consists of 13 residues. Germline V CDR1 and CDR2: MNHNY, SVGAGI (reference sequence). V lost 10 bases to trimming and J lost 4 bases, with 16 bases between them. The CDR3 spells CATTDGGFYGYTF. The DNA of the CDR3 is TGTGCCACGACAGACGGGGGGTTCTATGGCTACACCTTC.

The chain uses TRBV20-1 and TRBJ2-3; 8 bases match TRBD1. The germline CDR1 and CDR2 sequences are DFQATT and SNEGSKA (reference sequence). The CDR3 is 12 residues long. With 3 bases clipped from V and 6 bases from J, the junction kept 2 bases outside the gene matches. CDR3 in amino acids: CSASQGADTQYF. CDR3 DNA: TGCAGTGCTAGTCAGGGGGCCGATACGCAGTATTTT.

The rearrangement links TRBV11-2 to TRBJ2-1; tentative D call: TRBD2 (6 bases). Germline V gene lookup returns CDR1 SGHAT and CDR2 FQNNGV. The length of the CDR3 is 13 residues. Between the trimmed V and J ends, which lost 2 bases and 10 bases, there was a span of 12 bases. CDR3 loop: CASSLSEGIEQFF. CDR3 sequence (DNA): TGTGCCAGCAGCTTATCGGAGGGGATCGAGCAGTTCTTC.

The chain recombines TRBV6-2 or TRBV6-3 with TRBJ2-5; 9 bases are a match to TRBD1. Unmatched junction bases numbered 5, after V lost 1 base and J lost 2 bases. CDR1 and CDR2 (germline): MNHEY, SVGEGT. This CDR3 has 16 residues. The CDR3 loop is CASSYYGTGKQETQYF. CDR3 in DNA: TGTGCCAGCAGTTACTACGGGACAGGGAAGCAAGAGACCCAGTACTTC.

This clonotype was counted at least ten times. V usage is TRBV6-1 and J usage is TRBJ2-7, with D tentatively TRBD1 (6 bases). The CDR3 is 12 amino acids. Deletions cut 7 bases from V and 5 bases from J, with 12 bases between. Germline assignment: CDR1 MNHNS and CDR2 SASEGT. Written as DNA, the CDR3 is TGTGCCAGCAAGTGGGGACAAGACGAGCAGTACTTC. As protein: CASKWGQDEQYF.

Regarding this clonotype: One end of the junction is discordant with germline, which a read error may explain. This chain links TRBV7-2 with TRBJ1-2; 7 nucleotides agree with TRBD1. The germline CDR1 and CDR2 sequences are SGHTA and FQGNSA. The CDR3 consists of 15 residues. The CDR3 sequence: CASSLAVRGQGGCTF. The CDR3 DNA reads as TGTGCCAGCAGCTTAGCGGTGAGGGGGCAAGGTGGCTGCACCTTC.

The table lists this clonotype with many counts. The chain recombines TRBV12-3 or TRBV12-4 with TRBJ2-1; possible D gene TRBD2, 6 bases. Trimming shortened V by 6 bases and J by 8 bases, and 14 bases separated the two germline ends. The CDR3 sequence is 13 residues long. DNA for the CDR3: TGTGCCAGCAGGGGAGGACGAGAGCATGAGCAGTTCTTC. The encoded protein is CASRGGREHEQFF.

The DNA of the CDR3 is TGCAGTGCTACCGGTTCCGGGGGCCTCAACAATGAGCAGTTCTTC. Translation: CSATGSGGLNNEQFF. The chain combines TRBV20-1 with TRBJ2-1; D may match TRBD1 or TRBD2 (6 bases each). V was clipped by 4 bases and J by 5 bases, with 18 bases between them. The CDR3 runs to 15 residues. CDR1 and CDR2 from the germline V gene are DFQATT and SNEGSKA (reference sequence).

The sample holds a few counts of this clonotype. V usage is TRBV5-1 and J usage is TRBJ2-1; TRBD1 is a possible D gene (6 bases). V gave up 0 bases and J gave up 5 bases, with 12 bases separating them. The CDR3 runs to 15 residues. Germline CDR1 reads SGHRS; CDR2 reads YFSETQ. In nucleotides, the CDR3 is TGCGCCAGCAGCTTGGGCAGGGGAGCAAACAATGAGCAGTTCTTC. Translating gives CASSLGRGANNEQFF.

V gene TRBV5-1 combines with J gene TRBJ2-7; tentatively, D is TRBD1 (6 bases). Germline CDR1 SGHRS, CDR2 YFSETQ. V lost 4 bases and J 5 bases, leaving 19 bases between the germline ends. There are 15 residues in the CDR3. CDR3 amino acids: CASSKGSDSSHEQYF. CDR3 DNA sequence: TGCGCCAGCAGCAAAGGGTCGGACAGTTCCCACGAGCAGTACTTC.

This chain connects TRBV20-1 to TRBJ2-1; 10 bases are shared with TRBD2. The germline CDR1 and CDR2 sequences are DFQATT and SNEGSKA (reference sequence). The CDR3 loop spans 15 amino acids. J gave up 4 bases and V 3 bases, and 6 bases lay outside the gene matches. CDR3 region: CSASLAGVVYNEQFF. CDR3 in DNA: TGCAGTGCTAGCCTAGCGGGAGTGGTTTACAATGAGCAGTTCTTC.

This clonotype was detected a few times. The chain has TRBV4-1 and TRBJ1-4; TRBD1 is a possible D gene (5 bases). The CDR3 has 15 residues. Trimming took 1 base from V and 7 from J, leaving 13 bases between them. Germline CDR1 is MGHRA and CDR2 is YSYEKL. The CDR3 spells CASSQAGSSSEKLFF. The CDR3 bases are TGCGCCAGCAGCCAAGCAGGGAGTTCCAGTGAAAAACTGTTTTTT.